A single sample is the source of the 5 T cell receptor beta chains below, sequenced in a study of cytomegalovirus exposure and HLA in healthy donors (dated by TCRdb to between 2016 and 2019). Library preparation was by the immunoSEQ multiplex PCR assay. The multiplex PCR relied on a mix of 60 forward primers for TCR Vbeta segments and 13 reverse primers for TCR Jbeta segments. TCRdb limited this immuneACCESS table to in-frame rearrangements with V and J called. A share of clones is missing; checked studies link under half to unresolved V genes, and the rest is unexplained. This sample lists more than 85,000 clones; roughly 63% were detected once. The ten largest clonotypes hold approximately 5.4% of the sample. Sequenced input: PBMCs. The receptors derive from a woman between 65 and 79 years old in good health and CMV-seropositive.

The rearrangement uses TRBV9 and TRBJ1-6; possibly TRBD1 for D (5 bases). CDR3 size: 13 residues. V was pared by 2 bases and J by 10 bases, with 10 bases between. Germline V gene lookup returns CDR1 SGDLS and CDR2 YYNGEE. DNA of the CDR3: TGTGCCAGCAGCGTGGGGGGGGGATCACCCCTCCACTTT. Its protein product is CASSVGGGSPLHF.

The genes are TRBV5-6 and TRBJ2-2, with TRBD2 as a possible D gene (5 bases). The germline gives CDR1 SGHDT, CDR2 YYEEEE. The CDR3 sequence is 15 residues long. V lost 0 bases and J 5 bases, leaving 11 bases between the germline ends. DNA of the CDR3: TGTGCCAGCAGCTTGGGGAGGCTACGGACCGGGGAGCTGTTTTTT. This encodes CASSLGRLRTGELFF.

The J gene is TRBJ2-7, the V gene TRBV6-5; 9 nucleotides agree with TRBD1. This CDR3 has 12 amino acids. CDR1 and CDR2 (germline): MNHEY, SVGAGI. V was clipped by 6 bases and J by 6 bases; unmatched bases: 3. The CDR3 bases are TGTGCCAGCAGGCGGGGACAGGGCGAGCAGTACTTC. This gives the protein CASRRGQGEQYF.

The V gene is TRBV7-2, the J gene TRBJ1-4; possible D gene TRBD1, 6 bases. Germline assignment: CDR1 SGHTA and CDR2 FQGNSA. The CDR3 is 14 amino acids. Trimming cost V 5 bases and J 4 bases, with 11 bases left between them. In DNA, the CDR3 is TGTGCCAGCAGCCGGACAGTAAATAATGAAAAACTGTTTTTT. Its translation is CASSRTVNNEKLFF.

This clone was observed a single time. The CDR3 region is CACRTESVRGYTF. The DNA for the CDR3 is TGTGCCTGCCGGACAGAATCAGTCCGTGGCTACACCTTC. The V and J genes are TRBV30 and TRBJ1-2, with D possibly TRBD1 on 6 matching bases. Germline lookup yields CDR1 GTSNPN and CDR2 SVGIG (reference sequence). V lost 6 bases and J 7 bases, leaving 18 bases between the germline ends. CDR3 length: 13 amino acids.